The 3 T cell receptor beta chains given below trace back to one sample, sequenced in a study of shared clonotypes between healthy human individuals. Profiling relied on immunoSEQ multiplex PCR, and the TCRdb table lists in-frame clones only, not all of them. The sample yields about 960,000 clones, approximately 80% seen once. Specimen: memory CD4+ T cells sorted from blood. The sample's subset: CD45RA-negative fraction. All receptors come from a man younger than 35 in good health.

The V and J genes are TRBV6-1 and TRBJ2-7, with D possibly being TRBD1 (5 bases). V was clipped by 2 bases and J by 1 base, with 12 bases between them. CDR3 size: 15 residues. Germline V lookup: CDR1 MNHNS, CDR2 SASEGT. CDR3 in DNA: TGTGCCAGCAGTGAATGGGGCGGTCGTTCCTACGAGCAGTACTTC. Translating it yields CASSEWGGRSYEQYF.

V is TRBV28 and J is TRBJ1-1; TRBD1 aligns across 7 bases. Germline CDR1 reads MDHEN; CDR2 reads SYDVKM. The CDR3 length is 14 residues. Germline trimming cut 5 bases from V and 1 base from J; bases unmatched to any gene: 4. CDR3 in amino acids: CASSRGGSNTEAFF. CDR3 nucleotide sequence: TGTGCCAGCAGTCGAGGGGGCTCGAACACTGAAGCTTTCTTT.

The chain combines TRBV19 with TRBJ1-2; no clear D gene. Germline lookup yields CDR1 LNHDA and CDR2 SQIVND (reference sequence). The V end was cut by 6 bases, the J end by 4 bases, with 15 bases between. The CDR3 sequence is 14 residues long. The CDR3 DNA reads as TGTGCCAGTAGCCCACAAGGATCGGCCTATGGCTACACCTTC. Amino acid sequence: CASSPQGSAYGYTF.